The source of this T cell receptor (beta chain) is a study of cytomegalovirus exposure and HLA in healthy donors. Primers for the PCR totalled 60 Vbeta and 13 Jbeta. The data were produced by immunoSEQ multiplex PCR, yet TCRdb's version contains in-frame clones alone and is incomplete. The table has more than 85,000 clones, around 57% seen once. The CDR3 totals 16 residues. CDR1 SGHVS and CDR2 FNYEAQ come from the germline V gene. V dropped 5 bases and J dropped 0 bases, with 14 bases sitting between them. The V gene is TRBV7-6, the J gene TRBJ1-3; maybe TRBD1 (5 bases). The sample consisted of PBMCs. The TCR originated in a human donor in good health. For the CDR3, the DNA is TGTGCCAGCAGCCCTACAGGCCCAATCTCTGGAAACACCATATATTTT. This sequence encodes CASSPTGPISGNTIYF.